These T cell receptor beta chains were read from a single sample in a study of shared clonotypes between healthy human individuals. Clones were read by immunoSEQ multiplex PCR, and TCRdb kept only the in-frame ones, dropping some. The repertoire has hundreds of thousands of clones, less than 80% of them found once; the top ten carry approximately 1.8%. The sequenced sample consisted of memory CD4+ T cells sorted from blood. These receptors were taken from a woman younger than 45 in good health. Both conserved end residues are part of each CDR3. A D gene is named only where the DNA matches it firmly. Rows give clone size only sometimes, using once, few, many, or a class for an expanded clone.

v_call	d_call	j_call	clone_size	cdr3_aa	cdr3_nt
TRBV5-1	TRBD2	TRBJ2-5	.	CASSLGLAGGETQYF	TGCGCCAGCAGCTTGGGACTAGCGGGAGGAGAGACCCAGTACTTC
TRBV4-2	TRBD2	TRBJ2-5	once	CASSQGLAGVETQYF	TGTGCCAGCAGCCAAGGACTAGCGGGAGTAGAGACCCAGTACTTC
TRBV11-2	.	TRBJ1-1	once	CASTQPGMRNTEAFF	TGTGCCAGCACCCAGCCGGGGATGAGGAACACTGAAGCTTTCTTT
TRBV14	.	TRBJ1-2	few	CASSLTGLISYGYTF	TGTGCCAGCAGCCTCACGGGCCTTATCTCCTATGGCTACACCTTC
TRBV29-1	TRBD1	TRBJ1-1	few	CSVHLAGGPEAFF	TGCAGCGTTCACCTGGCAGGGGGACCTGAAGCTTTCTTT
TRBV5-1	.	TRBJ1-1	.	CASSSSRGTEAFF	TGCGCCAGCAGCTCGTCCAGGGGTACTGAAGCTTTCTTT
TRBV6-6	.	TRBJ1-1	.	CASSYDAPGGAFF	TGTGCCAGCAGTTACGACGCCCCCGGGGGAGCTTTCTTT
TRBV5-1	TRBD1	TRBJ2-3	once	CASSSQGASTDTQYF	TGCGCCAGCAGCTCGCAGGGGGCGAGCACAGATACGCAGTATTTT
TRBV11-2	.	TRBJ1-2	.	CASSDQGNGYTF	TGTGCCAGCAGCGACCAGGGGAATGGCTACACCTTC
TRBV4-1	.	TRBJ1-3	.	CASSLLRGSSGNTIYF	TGCGCCAGCAGCCTTTTAAGGGGGAGCTCTGGAAACACCATATATTTT
TRBV13	.	TRBJ2-1	few	CASSLGIFGGRNEQFF	TGTGCCAGCAGCTTAGGTATTTTCGGGGGACGGAATGAGCAGTTCTTC
TRBV2	TRBD2	TRBJ2-5	.	CASTPGLASSEGETQYF	TGTGCCAGCACCCCCGGACTAGCGTCATCGGAGGGAGAGACCCAGTACTTC
TRBV7-9	.	TRBJ1-1	once	CASSLARLSEAFF	TGTGCCAGCAGCTTAGCGCGACTGTCTGAAGCTTTCTTT
TRBV28	.	TRBJ2-6	once	CASSPPRLSNSGANVLTF	TGTGCCAGCAGTCCCCCCCGGCTGAGTAACTCTGGGGCCAACGTCCTGACTTTC
TRBV28	TRBD1	TRBJ1-4	once	CASSSQGGTNEKLFF	TGTGCCAGCAGCTCTCAGGGGGGAACTAATGAAAAACTGTTTTTT
TRBV5-1	TRBD2	TRBJ2-7	.	CASSFRREVGEQYF	TGCGCCAGCAGCTTTCGGCGGGAGGTCGGTGAGCAGTACTTC
TRBV2	.	TRBJ2-1	few	CASRRGTTNEQFF	TGTGCCAGCAGGAGAGGGACCACCAATGAGCAGTTCTTC
TRBV7-8	.	TRBJ2-6	once	CASSLNTLGANVLTF	TGTGCCAGCAGCTTAAACACCCTGGGGGCCAACGTCCTGACTTTC
TRBV28	TRBD1	TRBJ1-4	.	CASSPPGTGGEKLFF	TGTGCCAGCAGTCCCCCCGGGACAGGGGGCGAAAAACTGTTTTTT
TRBV15	.	TRBJ2-1	.	CATSRTLVGGDEQFF	TGTGCCACCAGCAGAACCCTTGTGGGAGGTGATGAGCAGTTCTTC
TRBV28	TRBD1	TRBJ1-1	.	CASSPGTGPNSEAFF	TGTGCCAGCAGTCCCGGGACAGGGCCAAATTCTGAAGCTTTCTTT
TRBV4-2	.	TRBJ1-1	.	CASSQDSQRLNTEAFF	TGTGCCAGCAGCCAAGACTCGCAAAGACTGAACACTGAAGCTTTCTTT
TRBV7-2	TRBD2	TRBJ2-7	few	CASSLGRERGEQYF	TGTGCCAGCAGCTTAGGGCGGGAGAGGGGCGAGCAGTACTTC
TRBV11-2	.	TRBJ2-7	few	CASSARGTAYEQYF	TGTGCCAGCAGCGCTAGGGGGACTGCCTACGAGCAGTACTTC
TRBV18	.	TRBJ2-5	.	CASSPDLSETQYF	TGTGCCAGCTCACCGGACCTGTCGGAGACCCAGTACTTC
TRBV19	.	TRBJ1-1	once	CASSIGANTEAFF	TGTGCCAGTAGTATCGGCGCGAACACTGAAGCTTTCTTT
TRBV5-6	.	TRBJ1-1	once	CASSSDRENTEAFF	TGTGCCAGCAGCTCGGACAGAGAGAACACTGAAGCTTTCTTT
TRBV5-1	.	TRBJ1-1	.	CASSLATSNTEAFF	TGCGCCAGCAGCTTGGCGACTTCAAACACTGAAGCTTTCTTT
TRBV5-3	.	TRBJ1-1	few	CARSSGETEAFF	TGTGCCAGAAGCTCAGGGGAAACTGAAGCTTTCTTT
TRBV20-1	.	TRBJ2-7	.	CSAPDSYEQYF	TGCAGCGCCCCTGACAGCTACGAGCAGTACTTC
TRBV11-2	TRBD2	TRBJ2-5	once	CASRTSGRQETQYF	TGTGCCAGTCGGACTAGCGGGAGACAAGAGACCCAGTACTTC
TRBV10-3	TRBD2	TRBJ2-7	.	CAISPLAVPYEQYF	TGTGCCATCAGTCCACTAGCGGTGCCCTACGAGCAGTACTTC
TRBV11-2	TRBD2	TRBJ2-7	.	CASSKSSGRSYEQYF	TGTGCCAGCAGCAAATCTAGCGGGAGGTCCTACGAGCAGTACTTC
TRBV9	TRBD2	TRBJ2-7	.	CASSVEYSGREQYF	TGTGCCAGCAGCGTAGAGTACAGCGGGAGGGAGCAGTACTTC
TRBV5-1	.	TRBJ2-5	once	CASSLIQETQYF	TGCGCCAGCAGCTTGATACAAGAGACCCAGTACTTC
TRBV7-8	.	TRBJ2-7	.	CASSRERGVEGEQYF	TGTGCCAGCAGCCGCGAAAGGGGAGTCGAAGGGGAGCAGTACTTC
TRBV25-1	TRBD1	TRBJ2-1	.	CATHGQGQALYNEQFF	TGTGCCACCCATGGACAGGGCCAAGCCCTCTACAATGAGCAGTTCTTC
TRBV18	TRBD1	TRBJ2-5	many	CASSPTGTAVTQYF	TGTGCCAGCTCACCGACCGGGACAGCGGTGACCCAGTACTTC
TRBV11-2	TRBD2	TRBJ2-1	once	CASSTGGLAVYNEQFF	TGTGCCAGCAGCACGGGGGGACTAGCGGTCTACAATGAGCAGTTCTTC
TRBV19	TRBD1	TRBJ2-5	once	CASSFRGTEETQYF	TGTGCCAGTAGTTTCAGGGGGACGGAGGAGACCCAGTACTTC
TRBV10-3	.	TRBJ2-1	.	CAISEDHSYNEQFF	TGTGCCATCAGTGAAGACCATTCCTACAATGAGCAGTTCTTC
TRBV5-8	TRBD2	TRBJ2-5	few	CASSFQAGGAETQYF	TGTGCCAGCAGCTTCCAGGCGGGAGGGGCGGAGACCCAGTACTTC
TRBV29-1	.	TRBJ2-1	.	CSVELRLVGNEQFF	TGCAGCGTTGAACTTAGGCTAGTGGGCAATGAGCAGTTCTTC
TRBV18	.	TRBJ1-2	.	CASSPEEDNYGYTF	TGTGCCAGCTCACCAGAGGAAGATAACTATGGCTACACCTTC
TRBV16	.	TRBJ2-7	.	CASSRQPPGPGDEQYF	TGTGCCAGCAGCCGTCAACCGCCGGGACCCGGCGACGAGCAGTACTTC
TRBV29-1	.	TRBJ2-2	.	CSARGERVSGELFF	TGCAGCGCGCGAGGGGAAAGGGTTTCCGGGGAGCTGTTTTTT
TRBV18	.	TRBJ2-7	.	CASSPPGAFSYEQYF	TGTGCCAGCTCACCCCCGGGGGCCTTCTCCTACGAGCAGTACTTC
TRBV20-1	.	TRBJ1-1	once	CSAWTVEAFF	TGCAGTGCCTGGACGGTTGAAGCTTTCTTT
TRBV18	TRBD1	TRBJ1-2	.	CASSPPGQRSYYGYTF	TGTGCCAGCTCACCACCGGGACAGCGGAGCTACTATGGCTACACCTTC
TRBV18	.	TRBJ1-2	.	CASSPLDRSGYTF	TGTGCCAGCTCACCATTAGACAGGAGCGGCTACACCTTC
TRBV11-3	.	TRBJ2-1	.	CASSLTGNNEQFF	TGTGCCAGCAGCCTGACGGGGAACAATGAGCAGTTCTTC
TRBV19	.	TRBJ2-4	.	CASSIRGGDIQYF	TGTGCCAGTAGTATAAGGGGTGGTGACATTCAGTACTTC